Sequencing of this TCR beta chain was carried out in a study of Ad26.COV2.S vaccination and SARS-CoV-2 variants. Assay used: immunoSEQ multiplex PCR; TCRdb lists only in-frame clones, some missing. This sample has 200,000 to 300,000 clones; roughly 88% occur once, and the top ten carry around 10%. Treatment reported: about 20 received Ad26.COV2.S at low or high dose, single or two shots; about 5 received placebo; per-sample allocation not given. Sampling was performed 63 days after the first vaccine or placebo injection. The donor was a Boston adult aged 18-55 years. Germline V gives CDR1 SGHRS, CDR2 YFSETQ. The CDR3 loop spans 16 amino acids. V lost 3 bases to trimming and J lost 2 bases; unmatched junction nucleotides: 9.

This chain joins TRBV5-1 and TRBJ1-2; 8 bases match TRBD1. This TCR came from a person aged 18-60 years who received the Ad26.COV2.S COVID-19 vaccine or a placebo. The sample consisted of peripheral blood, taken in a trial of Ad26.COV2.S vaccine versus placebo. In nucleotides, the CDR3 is TGCGCCAGCAGCTCTACGGGACAGGCCATAAACTATGGCTACACCTTC. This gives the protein CASSSTGQAINYGYTF.